This T cell receptor beta chain was retrieved from a study of CD8+ T cells in alopecia areata. Study-wide results and limits: The study found TCR sharing across patients less clear than in mice, possibly for HLA reasons. Tofacitinib yielded significantly lower scalp clonality and fewer expanded CD8+ clones among the top 100.

Once RNA had been extracted, it was reverse transcribed into cDNA to act as the sequencing template. Repertoires were generated with immunoSEQ multiplex PCR, while TCRdb's copy carries only in-frame clones and drops some. The sample has fewer than 250,000 clones; 64% are singletons. About this clone itself: What it binds is not known.

Treatment in this sample: oral pan-JAK inhibitor, 5-10 mg twice daily. The length of the CDR3 is 16 residues. The germline V gene encodes CDR1 SGDLS and CDR2 YYNGEE. Trimming at V came to 4 bases and at J to 6 bases, leaving 5 bases not matched to a gene. This sequence joins TRBV9 and TRBJ2-2; 14 positions match TRBD2. The TCR sequence derives from a human donor with alopecia areata. The source material was CD4+ T cells sorted from blood, sampled at week 4, from a patient treated with tofacitinib. CDR3 amino acids: CASSPRTSGGSGELFF. The CDR3 DNA sequence: TGTGCCAGCAGCCCTCGGACTAGCGGGGGGTCCGGGGAGCTGTTTTTT.